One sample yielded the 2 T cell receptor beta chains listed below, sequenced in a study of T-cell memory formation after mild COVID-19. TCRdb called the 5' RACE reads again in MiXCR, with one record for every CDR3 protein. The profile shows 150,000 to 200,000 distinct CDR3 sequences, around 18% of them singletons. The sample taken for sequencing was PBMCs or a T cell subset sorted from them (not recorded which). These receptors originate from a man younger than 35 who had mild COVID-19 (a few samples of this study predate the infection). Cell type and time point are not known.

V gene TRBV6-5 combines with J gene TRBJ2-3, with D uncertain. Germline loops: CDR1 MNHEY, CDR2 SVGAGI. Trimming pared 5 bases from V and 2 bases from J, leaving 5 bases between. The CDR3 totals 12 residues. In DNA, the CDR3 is TGTGCCAGCAGTGGCATCACAGATACGCAGTATTTT. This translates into CASSGITDTQYF.

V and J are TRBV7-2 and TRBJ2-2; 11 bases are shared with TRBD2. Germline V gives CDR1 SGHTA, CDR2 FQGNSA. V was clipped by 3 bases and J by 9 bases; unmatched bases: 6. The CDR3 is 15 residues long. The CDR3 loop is CASSLFSGGARELFF. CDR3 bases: TGTGCCAGCAGCTTGTTTAGCGGGGGGGCCCGGGAGCTGTTTTTT.